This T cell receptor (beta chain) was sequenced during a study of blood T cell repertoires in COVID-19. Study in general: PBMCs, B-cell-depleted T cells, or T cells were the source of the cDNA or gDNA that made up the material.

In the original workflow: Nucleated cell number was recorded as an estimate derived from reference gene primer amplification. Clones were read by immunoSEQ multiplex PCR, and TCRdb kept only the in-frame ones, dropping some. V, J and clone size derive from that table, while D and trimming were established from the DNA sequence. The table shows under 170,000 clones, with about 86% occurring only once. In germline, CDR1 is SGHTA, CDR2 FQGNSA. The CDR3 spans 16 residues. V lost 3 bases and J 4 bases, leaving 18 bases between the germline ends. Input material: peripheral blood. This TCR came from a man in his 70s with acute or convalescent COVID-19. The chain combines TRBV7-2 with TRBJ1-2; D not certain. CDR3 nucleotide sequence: TGTGCCAGCAGCTTCGGGGAAGCCTCCCCTGGCTATGGCTACACCTTC. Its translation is CASSFGEASPGYGYTF. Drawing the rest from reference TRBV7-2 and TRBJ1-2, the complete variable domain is GAGVSQSPSNKVTEKGKDVELRCDPISGHTALYWYRQSLGQGLEFLIYFQGNSAPDKSGLPSDRFSAERTGGSVSTLTIQRTQQEDSAVYLCASSFGEASPGYGYTFGSGTRLTVV.